This is a list of T cell receptor beta chains from one sample in a study of identical twins. TCRdb used MiXCR to reprocess the 5' RACE reads, holding one entry per CDR3 protein. The repertoire holds fewer than 900,000 distinct CDR3 sequences, with roughly 18% as singletons. The sample was also reused in another study, on T cells expressing NK-cell markers.

The sequencing input was PBMCs. All receptors derive from a woman in her late teens or twenties in good health. Each CDR3 is given with its conserved first and last residue. A D gene is named only where the DNA matches it firmly. Size is stated for part of the rows, as once, few or many counts, or as a class when the clone is expanded.

d_call j_call clone_size v_call cdr3_aa cdr3_nt
TRBD1 TRBJ2-7 . TRBV5-1 CASSLSGTGDQQYF TGCGCCAGCAGCTTGAGTGGGACAGGGGATCAGCAGTACTTC
TRBD2 TRBJ2-3 few TRBV10-3 CAISEPGLASETQYF TGTGCCATCAGTGAGCCCGGACTAGCAAGCGAAACGCAGTATTTT
. TRBJ2-3 few TRBV5-1 CASSYGPGEDTQYF TGCGCCAGCAGCTATGGACCCGGCGAAGATACGCAGTATTTT
TRBD2 TRBJ2-3 . TRBV20-1 CSARGLAGNTDTQYF TGCAGTGCTAGGGGACTAGCGGGGAACACAGATACGCAGTATTTT
. TRBJ2-4 few TRBV20-1 CSVSPGIQYF TGCAGTGTCTCGCCGGGCATTCAGTACTTC
TRBD2 TRBJ2-3 few TRBV19 CASSIAGGTDTQYF TGTGCCAGTAGTATTGCGGGAGGCACAGATACGCAGTATTTT
. TRBJ2-3 . TRBV7-9 CASSPRPTPSDTQYF TGTGCCAGCAGCCCACGGCCCACCCCCTCCGATACGCAGTATTTT
. TRBJ2-7 . TRBV3-1 CASSPHRYEQYF TGTGCCAGCAGCCCTCATCGGTACGAGCAGTACTTC
TRBD2 TRBJ2-1 . TRBV5-5 CASSAPFSGGYNGEQFF TGTGCCAGCAGCGCGCCCTTTAGCGGGGGTTACAATGGAGAGCAGTTCTTC
TRBD1 TRBJ2-1 . TRBV7-8 CASSLGQGRDRYNEQFF TGTGCCAGCAGCCTTGGACAGGGGCGTGACAGGTACAATGAGCAGTTCTTC
. TRBJ2-2 few TRBV6-1 CAREDSNTGELFF TGTGCCAGGGAAGACAGTAACACCGGGGAGCTGTTTTTT
. TRBJ2-1 few TRBV20-1 CSAPGSSYNEQFF TGCAGTGCGCCGGGGAGCTCCTACAATGAGCAGTTCTTC
. TRBJ1-1 . TRBV5-1 CASTLGGTRNTEAFF TGCGCCAGCACCCTAGGTGGGACGAGGAACACTGAAGCTTTCTTT
. TRBJ1-5 few TRBV10-3 CAIATRGQPQHF TGTGCCATCGCTACCAGGGGTCAGCCCCAGCATTTT
. TRBJ2-7 . TRBV19 CASSIRRDGYEQYF TGTGCCAGTAGTATTCGGAGAGATGGATACGAGCAGTACTTC
. TRBJ1-1 . TRBV10-3 CAISESGATEAFF TGTGCCATCAGTGAGTCCGGCGCCACCGAAGCTTTCTTT
TRBD1 TRBJ1-4 once TRBV6-1 CASSRTGDEKLFF TGTGCCAGCAGCCGGACAGGGGATGAAAAACTGTTTTTT
TRBD2 TRBJ2-3 few TRBV12-3/TRBV12-4 CASRLAGGPSDTQYF TGTGCCAGCAGACTTGCGGGGGGGCCGTCGGATACGCAGTATTTT
TRBD1 TRBJ2-5 . TRBV11-2 CASSLGTGTTETQYF TGTGCCAGCAGCTTAGGGACAGGGACCACGGAGACCCAGTACTTC
. TRBJ2-7 . TRBV4-2 CASSQDVSGTYEQYF TGTGCCAGCAGCCAAGATGTTAGCGGTACCTACGAGCAGTACTTC
TRBD1 TRBJ2-4 . TRBV7-9 CASRGTGSAKNIQYF TGTGCCAGCAGGGGGACAGGGTCCGCCAAAAACATTCAGTACTTC
. TRBJ2-7 few TRBV5-1 CASSVGMEGGEQYF TGCGCCAGCAGCGTAGGGATGGAGGGGGGCGAGCAGTACTTC
. TRBJ2-3 . TRBV9 CASSVERISTDTQYF TGTGCCAGCAGCGTAGAGAGGATATCCACAGATACGCAGTATTTT
. TRBJ2-7 . TRBV18 CASSPNGPSYEQYF TGTGCCAGCTCACCGAACGGCCCCTCCTACGAGCAGTACTTC
. TRBJ2-7 . TRBV6-5 CASSSGASGTYEQYF TGTGCCAGCAGTTCAGGGGCTAGCGGTACCTACGAGCAGTACTTC
TRBD2 TRBJ2-5 many TRBV12-3/TRBV12-4 CASSLFRGLSTSGRGETQYF TGTGCCAGCAGTTTATTCAGGGGGCTATCTACTAGCGGGAGGGGTGAGACCCAGTACTTC
. TRBJ1-2 few TRBV7-6 CASSPTGEGNYGYTF TGTGCCAGCAGCCCTACGGGGGAGGGGAACTATGGCTACACCTTC
. TRBJ2-5 . TRBV20-1 CSARDLSRHKETQYF TGCAGTGCTAGAGATCTGTCAAGGCACAAGGAGACCCAGTACTTC
TRBD1 TRBJ1-5 . TRBV5-1 CASSLGAGGDQPQHF TGCGCCAGCAGCTTGGGTGCAGGGGGGGATCAGCCCCAGCATTTT
. TRBJ2-3 few TRBV7-9 CASSLDGHTDTQYF TGTGCCAGCAGCTTAGACGGGCACACAGATACGCAGTATTTT
TRBD2 TRBJ2-7 few TRBV6-1 CASSRQIAGDPNEQYF TGTGCCAGCAGTCGGCAAATAGCGGGAGATCCCAACGAGCAGTACTTC
. TRBJ2-7 . TRBV9 CASSVTTGREQYF TGTGCCAGCAGCGTAACGACCGGTCGCGAGCAGTACTTC
TRBD2 TRBJ2-7 few TRBV20-1 CSARGPSGRAGEQYF TGCAGTGCTAGGGGTCCTAGCGGGAGGGCAGGAGAGCAGTACTTC
TRBD2 TRBJ2-3 . TRBV15 CATSAGTSGRTDTQYF TGTGCCACCAGCGCAGGGACTAGCGGGAGAACAGATACGCAGTATTTT
. TRBJ2-1 few TRBV5-1 CASSPRQTHYNEQFF TGCGCCAGCAGCCCTCGACAGACCCATTACAATGAGCAGTTCTTC
. TRBJ2-1 . TRBV3-1 CASSQDLVDDEQFF TGTGCCAGCAGCCAAGATTTAGTGGACGATGAGCAGTTCTTC
. TRBJ2-1 few TRBV6-5 CASSYRPTGEQFF TGTGCCAGCAGTTACAGGCCTACCGGGGAGCAGTTCTTC
TRBD2 TRBJ2-7 . TRBV20-1 CSARELAGVHEQYF TGCAGTGCTAGAGAACTAGCGGGAGTACACGAGCAGTACTTC
TRBD2 TRBJ2-1 many TRBV29-1 CSASLAGERSYNEQFF TGCAGCGCCTCACTAGCGGGAGAACGGTCCTACAATGAGCAGTTCTTC
TRBD2 TRBJ2-1 . TRBV13 CASSSPRGSSYNEQFF TGTGCCAGCAGCTCCCCTCGCGGGAGCTCCTACAATGAGCAGTTCTTC
. TRBJ2-5 . TRBV6-6 CASGLPTETQYF TGTGCCAGCGGACTACCGACGGAGACCCAGTACTTC
TRBD2 TRBJ2-1 few TRBV20-1 CSARVGGNEQFF TGCAGTGCTAGAGTGGGGGGGAATGAGCAGTTCTTC
. TRBJ1-1 . TRBV20-1 CSAIGSGDTEAFF TGCAGTGCTATAGGTTCGGGGGACACTGAAGCTTTCTTT
. TRBJ2-5 . TRBV7-9 CASSLDPKKIKETQYF TGTGCCAGCAGCTTAGACCCAAAGAAGATAAAAGAGACCCAGTACTTC
TRBD2 TRBJ2-1 . TRBV20-1 CSASPKGTSGGREQFF TGCAGTGCTAGCCCTAAGGGGACTAGCGGGGGACGAGAGCAGTTCTTC
. TRBJ2-5 few TRBV20-1 CSAREGHETQYF TGCAGTGCTAGGGAGGGCCACGAGACCCAGTACTTC
TRBD1 TRBJ1-4 . TRBV18 CASSTRDRGTNEKLFF TGTGCCAGCTCAACCCGGGACAGGGGAACTAATGAAAAACTGTTTTTT
TRBD2 TRBJ2-5 . TRBV30 CAWSLGLAGLRETQYF TGTGCCTGGAGTTTGGGACTAGCGGGTTTAAGGGAGACCCAGTACTTC
TRBD1 TRBJ1-2 . TRBV6-5 CASSYRQGGVGYTF TGTGCCAGCAGTTACCGACAGGGAGGAGTGGGCTACACCTTC
TRBD1 TRBJ1-5 few TRBV10-3 CAIQGGLNQPQHF TGTGCCATACAGGGGGGATTGAATCAGCCCCAGCATTTT
TRBD2 TRBJ2-1 . TRBV11-3 CASSRRLAGALDNEQFF TGTGCCAGCAGTCGGCGACTAGCGGGGGCTCTTGACAATGAGCAGTTCTTC
TRBD2 TRBJ2-1 . TRBV5-1 CASSLAGDFNEQFF TGCGCCAGCAGCTTAGCGGGGGACTTCAATGAGCAGTTCTTC
. TRBJ2-7 few TRBV12-3/TRBV12-4 CASSFSSPSYEQYF TGTGCCAGCAGTTTTTCCAGCCCTTCCTACGAGCAGTACTTC
. TRBJ1-2 many TRBV7-8 CASSLAWAGKDGYTF TGTGCCAGCAGCTTAGCGTGGGCAGGGAAAGATGGCTACACCTTC